This T cell receptor (beta chain) stems from a study of control samples from healthy donors and cancer patients. Sequencing was performed with immunoSEQ multiplex PCR; in TCRdb, only in-frame clones are kept and a portion is missing. The sample lists about 120,000 clones, about 88% seen once, with under 2% in the top ten. Germline-derived CDR1 and CDR2 are SNHLY and FYNNEI. The CDR3 covers 15 residues. J gave up 9 bases and V 5 bases, and 10 bases lay outside the gene matches. Sequenced: blood. The source is a man between 18 and 35 years old in good health. V usage is TRBV2 and J usage is TRBJ2-1; 10 nucleotides align to TRBD2. The CDR3 DNA reads TGTGCCAGCAGTTTGTTAACTAGCGGGATGGCTGAGCAGTTCTTC. Encoded protein: CASSLLTSGMAEQFF.